This TCR beta chain was identified in a study of regulatory T cells in long-lasting Graves disease. General study findings and limits: Peripheral blood was the sole material, not thyroid tissue.

Time point indicated: persistent/refractory GD, antithyroid drugs over 5 years with positive TRAb. Construction of the TCR library relied on RNA isolated from PBMCs. EDTA tubes were used for drawing 8.5 to 9.5 milliliters of peripheral blood. This clonotype was seen a handful of times. What it binds is not known. Combining iRepertoire HTBI primers with Arm-PCR of CDR3 regions, the authors built TCR beta libraries. TCRdb called the multiplex PCR reads again in MiXCR, with one record for every CDR3 protein. The profile shows around 460,000 distinct CDR3 sequences, approximately 23% of them singletons. After removal of 5 bases from V and 4 bases from J, the junction contained 5 bases not matched to a gene. The CDR3 extends over 14 amino acids. Germline lookup yields CDR1 SGHRS and CDR2 YFSETQ.

This rearrangement joins TRBV5-1 to TRBJ2-7, with TRBD2 matching over 11 bases. Sequencing used peripheral blood mononuclear cells (PBMCs), obtained when the disease was refractory, from a patient treated with antithyroid drugs. The sequence derives from a female donor with Graves disease. CDR3 residues: CASRPGTSGYEQYF. The DNA of the CDR3 is TGCGCCAGCAGGCCCGGGACTAGCGGTTACGAGCAGTACTTC.